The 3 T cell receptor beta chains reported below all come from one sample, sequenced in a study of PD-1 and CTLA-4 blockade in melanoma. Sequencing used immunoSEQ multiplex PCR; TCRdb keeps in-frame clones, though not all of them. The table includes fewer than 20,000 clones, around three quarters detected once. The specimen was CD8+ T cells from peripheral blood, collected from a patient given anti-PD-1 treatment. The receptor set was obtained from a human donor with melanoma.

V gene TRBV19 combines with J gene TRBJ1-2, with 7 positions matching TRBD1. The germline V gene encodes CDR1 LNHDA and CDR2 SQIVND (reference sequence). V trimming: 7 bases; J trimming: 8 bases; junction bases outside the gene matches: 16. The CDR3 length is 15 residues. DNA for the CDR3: TGTGCCAGTAAAATGCACGAAGGGACAGCAGAGGGCTACACCTTC. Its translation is CASKMHEGTAEGYTF.

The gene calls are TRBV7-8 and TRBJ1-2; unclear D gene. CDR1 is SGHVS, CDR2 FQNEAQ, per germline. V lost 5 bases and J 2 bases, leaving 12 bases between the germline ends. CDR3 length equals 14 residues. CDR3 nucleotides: TGTGCCAGCAGCATAACAAGTACCAACTATGGCTACACCTTC. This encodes CASSITSTNYGYTF.

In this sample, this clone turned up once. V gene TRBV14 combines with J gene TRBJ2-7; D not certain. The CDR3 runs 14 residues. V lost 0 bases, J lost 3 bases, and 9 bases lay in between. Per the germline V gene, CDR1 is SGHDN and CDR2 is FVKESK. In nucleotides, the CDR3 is TGTGCCAGCAGCCAAGACGGCCAGTACTACGAGCAGTACTTC. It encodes CASSQDGQYYEQYF. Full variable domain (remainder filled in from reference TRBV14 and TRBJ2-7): EAGVTQFPSHSVIEKGQTVTLRCDPISGHDNLYWYRRVMGKEIKFLLHFVKESKQDESGMPNNRFLAERTGGTYSTLKVQPAELEDSGVYFCASSQDGQYYEQYFGPGTRLTVT.